The 13 T cell receptor beta chains reported below all come from one sample, sequenced in a study of T-cell memory formation after mild COVID-19. TCRdb fed the 5' RACE reads into MiXCR, producing one record per CDR3 protein. The sample shows 110,000 to 150,000 distinct CDR3 sequences, under 30% of them seen only once. The specimen sequenced was PBMCs or a T cell subset sorted from them (not recorded which). The receptors were gathered from an adult woman who had mild COVID-19 (a few samples of this study predate the infection). Cell type and time point are not known.

The rearrangement uses TRBV7-3 and TRBJ2-1; 10 nucleotides match TRBD2. Germline V lookup: CDR1 SGHTA, CDR2 FQGTGA. Trimming took 4 bases from V and 0 from J; bases not matched to a gene: 3. The CDR3 runs 16 residues. CDR3 in DNA: TGTGCCAGCAGCTATAGCGGGGGGAGCTCCTACAATGAGCAGTTCTTC. It translates to CASSYSGGSSYNEQFF.

This sequence joins TRBV4-1 and TRBJ2-1; 9 nucleotides line up with TRBD2. The germline CDR1 and CDR2 sequences are MGHRA and YSYEKL. V shed 1 base, J shed 10 bases, and the junction held 8 bases outside the gene matches. The CDR3 runs to 15 residues. CDR3 residues: CASSQVASGVWEQFF. CDR3 in DNA: TGCGCCAGCAGCCAAGTGGCTAGCGGGGTCTGGGAGCAGTTCTTC.

To note about this clonotype: The DNA is omitted, as the CDR3 cannot be located on it reliably, and the CDR3 follows TCRdb's listing. V gene TRBV7-5 combines with J gene TRBJ2-7; TRBD2 reflects the table's D call only, with no check against the DNA. TRBV7-5 is annotated as a pseudogene. The CDR3 adds up to 19 amino acids, both ends counted. The CDR3 loop is CISVPEAQRRDYRYYEQYF.

This clonotype was counted a few times. This chain links TRBV6-4 with TRBJ1-1; D is unclear. Germline V lookup: CDR1 MRHNA, CDR2 SNTAGT. The V gene lost 0 bases and the J gene lost 4 bases, with 6 bases spanning the gap. The CDR3 loop spans 13 amino acids. The CDR3 reads CASSDSWGTEAFF. For the CDR3, the DNA is TGTGCCAGCAGTGACTCGTGGGGCACTGAAGCTTTCTTT.

This rearrangement joins TRBV6-5 to TRBJ2-2, with D possibly being TRBD2 (6 bases). The germline CDR1 and CDR2 sequences are MNHEY and SVGAGI. CDR3 length: 15 amino acids. Trimming took 6 bases from V and 4 from J, leaving 15 bases between them. CDR3 nucleotide sequence: TGTGCCAGCAGCCAGGTTGGGGGGAGCACCGGGGAGCTGTTTTTT. Protein product: CASSQVGGSTGELFF.

The CDR3 DNA sequence: TGTGCCAGCAGCTTATATTACAGGCCAAATTCCCGTACCAGTGTAGAAGCTTTCTTT. Its protein is CASSLYYRPNSRTSVEAFF. The V gene is TRBV7-2, the J gene TRBJ1-1, with TRBD1 as a possible D gene (5 bases). Germline CDR1 reads SGHTA; CDR2 reads FQGNSA. V gave up 2 bases and J gave up 8 bases, with 30 bases separating them. The CDR3 is made up of 19 amino acids.

The V gene is TRBV3-1, the J gene TRBJ2-1; D call uncertain. This CDR3 has 14 amino acids. The V and J ends lost 3 bases and 8 bases respectively, with 14 bases between them. Germline CDR1 is LGHDT and CDR2 is YNNKEL (reference sequence). The CDR3 loop is CASSQADPDHEQFF. CDR3 in DNA: TGTGCCAGCAGCCAGGCCGACCCGGACCATGAGCAGTTCTTC.

The chain combines TRBV29-1 with TRBJ2-3, with D possibly matching TRBD2 (6 bases). Germline V lookup: CDR1 SQVTM, CDR2 ANQGSEA. The germline V and J ends were trimmed by 5 bases and 2 bases, with 11 bases remaining between them. This CDR3 spans 13 amino acids. The CDR3 DNA reads as TGCAGCGTTCCGACGGGAGTCACAGATACGCAGTATTTT. Protein: CSVPTGVTDTQYF.

This clonotype came up a few times. Here the CDR3 DNA reads TGTGCCAGCGGACCCCCCGGGACTAGCGGGAGGGAGGGACAAGAGACCCAGTACTTC. Protein product: CASGPPGTSGREGQETQYF. The chain joins TRBV9 to TRBJ2-5; TRBD2 matches at 16 bases. CDR3 length: 19 residues. V trimming: 7 bases; J trimming: 2 bases; junction bases outside the gene matches: 14. Germline CDR1 and CDR2: SGDLS and YYNGEE. Using reference TRBV9 and TRBJ2-5 for the parts outside the CDR3, the full variable domain is DSGVTQTPKHLITATGQRVTLRCSPRSGDLSVYWYQQSLDQGLQFLIQYYNGEERAKGNILERFSAQQFPDLHSELNLSSLELGDSALYFCASGPPGTSGREGQETQYFGPGTRLLVL.

The chain couples TRBV29-1 to TRBJ2-1; 9 bases fit TRBD2. The CDR3 runs to 14 residues. V shed 6 bases, J shed 4 bases, and the junction held 7 bases outside the gene matches. Germline V gene data show CDR1 as SQVTM and CDR2 as ANQGSEA. CDR3 protein: CSVHGLAYYNEQFF. The CDR3 DNA follows: TGCAGCGTCCATGGACTAGCGTATTACAATGAGCAGTTCTTC.

This clonotype was counted at least ten times. The V call is TRBV7-2, the J call TRBJ1-1; 7 bases agree with TRBD1. Unmatched junction bases numbered 3, after V lost 1 base and J lost 4 bases. Germline V lookup: CDR1 SGHTA, CDR2 FQGNSA. CDR3 length: 14 residues. The CDR3 loop reads CASSLGSGGTEAFF. The CDR3 DNA reads TGTGCCAGCAGCTTAGGGTCAGGGGGCACTGAAGCTTTCTTT. The entire variable domain, with the rest obtained from reference TRBV7-2 and TRBJ1-1, is as follows: GAGVSQSPSNKVTEKGKDVELRCDPISGHTALYWYRQSLGQGLEFLIYFQGNSAPDKSGLPSDRFSAERTGGSVSTLTIQRTQQEDSAVYLCASSLGSGGTEAFFGQGTRLTVV.

The rearrangement joins TRBV7-6 to TRBJ2-2; no clear D. Germline CDR1 SGHVS, CDR2 FNYEAQ. CDR3 length: 12 amino acids. The V end lost 1 base, the J end lost 7 bases, and 4 bases lay between the germline ends. The CDR3 sequence is CASSLGRGELFF. CDR3 bases: TGTGCCAGCAGCTTAGGACGCGGGGAGCTGTTTTTT.

The chain employs TRBV7-9 and TRBJ2-3; 10 positions match TRBD1. V dropped 1 base and J dropped 1; count of bases not matched to a gene: 8. There are 18 residues in the CDR3. Germline loops: CDR1 SEHNR, CDR2 FQNEAQ (reference sequence). The CDR3: CASSLGGTGDLRTDTQYF. In DNA form, the CDR3 reads TGTGCCAGCAGCTTAGGGGGGACAGGGGACCTGCGCACAGATACGCAGTATTTT.